Each of the 13 T cell receptor beta chains below was sequenced from the same sample in a study of T cell repertoires in cytomegalovirus infection. TCRdb processed the reads anew with MiXCR; each CDR3 protein has one entry. The sample carries around 900,000 distinct CDR3 sequences, 30% to 40% recorded once. No cognate antigen is known for these TCRs. The sample here was cultured CD8+ T cells from PBMCs, taken from culture after CMV antigen stimulation. All receptors come from a human donor in good health (CMV status not recorded). Some clones in this sample may be carry-over from other donors' samples.

This clonotype has just one count. This may arise from a read error, as a much more abundant clone is one base away. The CDR3: CANSLTRRAGAYEQYF. CDR3 nucleotide sequence: TGTGCCAACAGCTTAACTCGACGGGCGGGTGCCTACGAGCAGTACTTC. V is TRBV7-2 and J is TRBJ2-7, with TRBD2 as a possible D gene (5 bases). CDR1 SGHTA and CDR2 FQGNSA come from the germline V gene. This CDR3 has 16 amino acids. The full variable domain, with the rest looked up from reference TRBV7-2 and TRBJ2-7, is GAGVSQSPSNKVTEKGKDVELRCDPISGHTALYWYRQSLGQGLEFLIYFQGNSAPDKSGLPSDRFSAERTGGSVSTLTIQRTQQEDSAVYLCANSLTRRAGAYEQYFGPGTRLTVT.

This clonotype has a handful of counts. The chain links TRBV7-3 to TRBJ1-1; D is perhaps TRBD1 (6 bases). CDR3 length: 13 amino acids. Trimming pared 0 bases from V and 8 bases from J, leaving 10 bases between. Germline CDR1 SGHTA, CDR2 FQGTGA. The CDR3 protein is CASSLTGGREAFF. The DNA for the CDR3 is TGTGCCAGCAGCTTAACGGGGGGCAGAGAAGCTTTCTTT.

Of note for this clonotype: Sequence at one end of the junction differs from germline and may be a read error. The V gene is TRBV5-3, the J gene TRBJ1-1, with D tentatively TRBD1 (5 bases). TRBV5-3 is sorted into the ORF group, with uncertain function. CDR3 size: 15 residues. In DNA form, the CDR3 reads TGTGCCAGCAGCTTAGGGGTCCTGGGAAACACTGAAGCTTTCTTT. This codes for CASSLGVLGNTEAFF.

This clonotype has more than one count but fewer than ten. The chain carries TRBV6-5 and TRBJ2-2; D ambiguous. Germline CDR1 is MNHEY and CDR2 is SVGAGI. V was shortened by 2 bases and J by 1 base, with 8 bases between the two germline ends. The CDR3 covers 15 residues. CDR3 coding DNA: TGTGCCAGCAGTTACAGTGCAGGGAACACCGGGGAGCTGTTTTTT. Its protein product is CASSYSAGNTGELFF.

This clonotype was counted only a few times. The chain links TRBV5-4 to TRBJ1-2; the D gene is possibly TRBD1 (6 bases). This CDR3 spans 17 amino acids. Germline lookup yields CDR1 SGHNT and CDR2 YYREEE (reference sequence). V dropped 1 base and J dropped 2 bases, with 18 bases sitting between them. The CDR3 DNA follows: TGTGCCAGCAGCTTGATCCCGGGGGGGGGCGCGAACTATGGCTACACCTTC. Residues: CASSLIPGGGANYGYTF. Supplemented by reference TRBV5-4 and TRBJ1-2, the full variable domain reads ETGVTQSPTHLIKTRGQQVTLRCSSQSGHNTVSWYQQALGQGPQFIFQYYREEENGRGNFPPRFSGLQFPNYSSELNVNALELDDSALYLCASSLIPGGGANYGYTFGSGTRLTVV.

The rearrangement uses TRBV20-1 and TRBJ2-1; D may be TRBD1 (5 bases). With 2 bases removed from V and 4 bases from J, the gap between germline ends came to 9 bases. The CDR3 runs to 13 residues. The germline V gene has CDR1 DFQATT and CDR2 SNEGSKA (reference sequence). The CDR3 loop reads CSARPTGYNEQFF. For the CDR3, the DNA is TGCAGTGCTAGACCAACAGGTTACAATGAGCAGTTCTTC.

This chain links TRBV7-9 with TRBJ2-1; possible D gene TRBD2, 7 bases. CDR1 is SEHNR, CDR2 FQNEAQ, per germline (reference sequence). V was trimmed by 4 bases and J by 4 bases, leaving 17 bases between them. The CDR3 covers 16 residues. CDR3 loop: CASSSELGGEYNEQFF. The CDR3 bases are TGTGCCAGCAGCTCCGAGTTAGGGGGGGAATACAATGAGCAGTTCTTC. Using reference TRBV7-9 and TRBJ2-1 for the parts outside the CDR3, the full variable domain is DTGVSQNPRHKITKRGQNVTFRCDPISEHNRLYWYRQTLGQGPEFLTYFQNEAQLEKSRLLSDRFSAERPKGSFSTLEIQRTEQGDSAMYLCASSSELGGEYNEQFFGPGTRLTVL.

This chain connects TRBV5-8 to TRBJ2-1; D is unresolved. V lost 0 bases to trimming and J lost 2 bases, with 9 bases between them. Germline V gives CDR1 SGHTS, CDR2 YDEGEE. CDR3 length: 15 residues. The CDR3, as DNA: TGTGCCAGCAGCTTGGGGCACCAGCCCTACAATGAGCAGTTCTTC. It encodes CASSLGHQPYNEQFF.

CDR3 residues: CAISESGMAGGPSDTQYF. The CDR3 bases are TGTGCCATCAGTGAGTCGGGAATGGCGGGGGGGCCTTCGGATACGCAGTATTTT. The chain uses TRBV10-3 and TRBJ2-3, with TRBD2 matching 9 bases. The CDR3 covers 18 residues. The germline CDR1 and CDR2 sequences are ENHRY and SYGVKD. After removal of 0 bases from V and 6 bases from J, the junction contained 13 bases not matched to a gene.

The V and J genes are TRBV27 and TRBJ2-7; D is perhaps TRBD1 (5 bases). The length of the CDR3 is 14 residues. Germline V gene data show CDR1 as MNHEY and CDR2 as SMNVEV (reference sequence). Trimming pared 6 bases from V and 3 bases from J, leaving 15 bases between. CDR3 amino acids: CASSPRAGLYEQYV. Here the CDR3 DNA reads TGTGCCAGCAGCCCCCGGGCAGGGCTCTACGAGCAGTACGTC.

This clonotype came up a few times. The chain uses TRBV7-3 and TRBJ1-2; TRBD1 might be the D (5 bases). CDR1 is SGHTA, CDR2 FQGTGA, per germline. The CDR3 covers 16 residues. V dropped 1 base and J dropped 4 bases, with 16 bases sitting between them. Written as DNA, the CDR3 is TGTGCCAGCAGCTTAATGGTTTCGGGGGTGCCCTATGGCTACACCTTC. It is translated as CASSLMVSGVPYGYTF.

The J gene is TRBJ1-2, the V gene TRBV29-1; 7 nucleotides agree with TRBD1. After removal of 5 bases from V and 0 bases from J, the junction contained 3 bases not matched to a gene. Germline V gene lookup returns CDR1 SQVTM and CDR2 ANQGSEA. The CDR3 runs to 13 residues. CDR3 in amino acids: CSVLTGSNYGYTF. The DNA for the CDR3 is TGCAGCGTTCTGACAGGGTCTAACTATGGCTACACCTTC. The whole variable domain, filled in from reference TRBV29-1 and TRBJ1-2, reads SAVISQKPSRDICQRGTSLTIQCQVDSQVTMMFWYRQQPGQSLTLIATANQGSEATYESGFVIDKFPISRPNLTFSTLTVSNMSPEDSSIYLCSVLTGSNYGYTFGSGTRLTVV.

This clonotype came up a few times. The gene calls are TRBV4-1 and TRBJ2-1; 9 nucleotides agree with TRBD2. The germline V gene has CDR1 MGHRA and CDR2 YSYEKL. J lost 7 bases, V lost 0 bases, and 13 bases had no gene match. The CDR3 loop spans 18 amino acids. The CDR3 reads CASSQERLPSGEGNEQFF. The CDR3 nucleotides read TGCGCCAGCAGCCAAGAACGATTGCCTAGCGGGGAGGGTAATGAGCAGTTCTTC.